Listed here are 16 T cell receptor beta chains from one sample, sequenced in a study of shared clonotypes between healthy human individuals. This table comes from immunoSEQ multiplex PCR, and its TCRdb copy is limited to in-frame clones, with some not included. The table includes 150,000 to 200,000 clones, 65% to 70% detected once. The sample comprised memory CD4+ T cells sorted from blood. Subset of the sample: CD45RA-negative fraction. These receptor sequences come from a man aged 25 to 45 in good health.

The rearrangement uses TRBV7-2 and TRBJ2-7; no clear D. CDR1 and CDR2 from the germline V gene are SGHTA and FQGNSA. This CDR3 region has 14 residues. V was trimmed by 2 bases and J by 4 bases, leaving 12 bases between them. The CDR3: CASSLSVDSYEQYF. CDR3 in DNA: TGTGCCAGCAGCTTATCGGTAGATTCTTACGAGCAGTACTTC.

This chain uses TRBV10-3 with TRBJ2-3; D ambiguous. With 2 bases removed from V and 1 base from J, the gap between germline ends came to 4 bases. Germline CDR1 ENHRY, CDR2 SYGVKD. This CDR3 is built from 13 residues. The CDR3 DNA sequence: TGTGCCATCAGTGAGGTTGGCACAGATACGCAGTATTTT. It codes for CAISEVGTDTQYF.

The chain carries TRBV7-8 and TRBJ1-1; a weak D match, TRBD1 (5 bases). Trimming removed 1 base at V and 8 bases at J, with 20 bases between. The CDR3 runs to 16 residues. The germline gives CDR1 SGHVS, CDR2 FQNEAQ. For the CDR3, the DNA is TGTGCCAGCAGCTTAGAGCCAACCGGGACTGGAGCCGAAGCTTTCTTT. Translating gives CASSLEPTGTGAEAFF.

V is TRBV18 and J is TRBJ1-2; 7 bases are shared with TRBD1. Germline trimming cut 3 bases from V and 4 bases from J; bases unmatched to any gene: 8. The CDR3 loop spans 15 amino acids. Looked up from germline, CDR1 is KGHSH and CDR2 is LQKENI. The CDR3 nucleotides read TGTGCCAGCTCACCTACAGGGGAAGAGGGCTATGGCTACACCTTC. The encoded protein is CASSPTGEEGYGYTF.

This clone was seen a handful of times. This chain uses TRBV18 with TRBJ2-6; 12 bases are a match to TRBD1. The V segment lost 3 bases and the J segment 2 bases; nucleotides outside the gene matches: 5. The germline V gene encodes CDR1 KGHSH and CDR2 LQKENI. This CDR3 is 18 amino acids long. CDR3 in amino acids: CASSPQGTGGAGANVLTF. The CDR3, as DNA: TGTGCCAGCTCACCCCAAGGGACAGGGGGCGCTGGGGCCAACGTCCTGACTTTC. The entire variable domain, with the rest obtained from reference TRBV18 and TRBJ2-6, is as follows: NAGVMQNPRHLVRRRGQEARLRCSPMKGHSHVYWYRQLPEEGLKFMVYLQKENIIDESGMPKERFSAEFPKEGPSILRIQQVVRGDSAAYFCASSPQGTGGAGANVLTFGAGSRLTVL.

The genes are TRBV4-3 and TRBJ1-1; D is undetermined. V lost 0 bases and J lost 3, with 11 bases in between. The CDR3 length is 15 residues. Germline CDR1 and CDR2: LGHNA and YSLEER. CDR3 sequence (DNA): TGCGCCAGCAGCCAAGAGAGTGGCCCGGACACTGAAGCTTTCTTT. This encodes CASSQESGPDTEAFF.

The chain is built from TRBV7-9 and TRBJ1-2; TRBD1 might be the D (5 bases). Germline assignment: CDR1 SEHNR and CDR2 FQNEAQ (reference sequence). The CDR3 extends over 14 amino acids. Trimming took off 2 bases at V and 4 bases at J, with 11 bases between the two ends. CDR3 region: CASSLKGDSYGYTF. CDR3 sequence (DNA): TGTGCCAGCAGCTTAAAAGGGGATAGCTATGGCTACACCTTC.

This clone has just one count. This chain connects TRBV7-9 to TRBJ2-1, with D uncertain. V was pared by 6 bases and J by 3 bases, with 15 bases between. The CDR3 totals 15 residues. Germline V gene lookup returns CDR1 SEHNR and CDR2 FQNEAQ (reference sequence). The DNA of the CDR3 is TGTGCCAGCAGTTCCACTCACCCCTTCTACAATGAGCAGTTCTTC. Translated: CASSSTHPFYNEQFF.

The V call is TRBV13, the J call TRBJ2-7, with 9 positions matching TRBD2. The junction had 13 bases not matched to a gene; V was cut back by 5 bases and J by 5 bases. The CDR3 consists of 16 residues. The germline V gene has CDR1 PRHDT and CDR2 FYEKMQ (reference sequence). CDR3 bases: TGTGCCAGCAGCACCGGAATCTTTGCGGGAGGGGACGAGCAGTACTTC. Encoded protein: CASSTGIFAGGDEQYF.

This clone occurred once. The rearrangement links TRBV28 to TRBJ2-1; D is undetermined. The CDR3 is 14 amino acids. Germline CDR1 and CDR2: MDHEN and SYDVKM. With 2 bases removed from V and 4 bases from J, the gap between germline ends came to 9 bases. In DNA form, the CDR3 reads TGTGCCAGCAGTTTAGGAGCGACTTACAATGAGCAGTTCTTC. Translated, it gives CASSLGATYNEQFF.

This chain connects TRBV2 to TRBJ2-3, with 7 bases lining up with TRBD1. This CDR3 contains 15 residues. V lost 7 bases and J lost 2; bases outside the gene matches: 9. Germline CDR1 reads SNHLY; CDR2 reads FYNNEI. The CDR3, as DNA: TGTGCCAGCACTATTGAGCAGGGGGTCACAGATACGCAGTATTTT. Its translation: CASTIEQGVTDTQYF.

The CDR3 protein is CASSGTGILNTEAFF. CDR3 DNA: TGTGCCAGCAGCGGAACAGGGATTTTGAACACTGAAGCTTTCTTT. The chain uses TRBV5-6 and TRBJ1-1; possibly TRBD1 for D (6 bases). V was cut by 4 bases and J by 0 bases, with 13 bases left in between. The germline CDR1 and CDR2 sequences are SGHDT and YYEEEE. This CDR3 is built from 15 residues.

This chain connects TRBV6-1 to TRBJ2-7; no firm D call. Germline values: CDR1 MNHNS, CDR2 SASEGT. Trimming left V 2 bases short and J 5 bases short, with 7 bases between. CDR3 length: 12 residues. The CDR3: CASSETRDEQYF. The CDR3 DNA reads TGTGCCAGCAGTGAAACACGTGACGAGCAGTACTTC.

This clone was counted only a few times. V and J are TRBV6-5 and TRBJ2-3, with TRBD1 matching over 7 bases. The CDR3 loop spans 12 amino acids. CDR1 and CDR2 from the germline V gene are MNHEY and SVGAGI. V dropped 5 bases and J dropped 11; count of bases not matched to a gene: 7. As DNA, the CDR3 is TGTGCCAGCAGTAAAATACAGGGGAGGCAGTATTTT. Translation: CASSKIQGRQYF.

The rearrangement links TRBV7-6 to TRBJ2-7; 8 positions agree with TRBD2. Germline assignment: CDR1 SGHVS and CDR2 FNYEAQ. V was clipped by 1 base and J by 5 bases; unmatched bases: 16. The CDR3 contains 18 residues. The CDR3 nucleotides read TGTGCCAGCAGCTTAGTGGGCCGGGGACTAGTAAGTTCCCACGAGCAGTACTTC. As protein: CASSLVGRGLVSSHEQYF.

The chain employs TRBV28 and TRBJ2-1; no clear D gene. Trimming left V 3 bases short and J 0 bases short, with 9 bases between. Germline CDR1 is MDHEN and CDR2 is SYDVKM. The CDR3 is 15 amino acids. CDR3 DNA: TGTGCCAGCAGTTTCAAGCCCAGCTCCTACAATGAGCAGTTCTTC. Protein: CASSFKPSSYNEQFF.